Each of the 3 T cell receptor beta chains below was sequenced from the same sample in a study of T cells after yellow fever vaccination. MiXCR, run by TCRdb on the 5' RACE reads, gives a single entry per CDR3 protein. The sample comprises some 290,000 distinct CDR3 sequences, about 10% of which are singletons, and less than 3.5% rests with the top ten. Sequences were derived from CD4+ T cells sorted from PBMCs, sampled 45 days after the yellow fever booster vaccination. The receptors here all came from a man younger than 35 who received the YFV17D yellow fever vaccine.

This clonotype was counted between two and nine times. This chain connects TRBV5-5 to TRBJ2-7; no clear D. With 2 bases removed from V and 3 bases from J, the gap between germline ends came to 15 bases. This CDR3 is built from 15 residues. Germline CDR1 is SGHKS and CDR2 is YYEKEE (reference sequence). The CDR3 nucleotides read TGTGCCAGCAGCTTAAGGTCCCAGAGAGGCTACGAGCAGTACTTC. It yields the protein CASSLRSQRGYEQYF.

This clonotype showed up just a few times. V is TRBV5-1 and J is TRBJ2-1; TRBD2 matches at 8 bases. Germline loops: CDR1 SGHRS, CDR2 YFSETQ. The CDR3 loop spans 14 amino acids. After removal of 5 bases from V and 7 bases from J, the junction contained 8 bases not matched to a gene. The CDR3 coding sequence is TGCGCCAGCAGTCCTAGCGGGCCGTATAATGAGCAGTTCTTC. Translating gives CASSPSGPYNEQFF.

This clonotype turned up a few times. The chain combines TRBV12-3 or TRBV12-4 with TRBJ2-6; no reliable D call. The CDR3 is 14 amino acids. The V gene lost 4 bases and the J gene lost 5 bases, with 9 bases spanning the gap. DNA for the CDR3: TGTGCCAGCAGTTCCGCGCTCCGGGCCAACGTCCTGACTTTC. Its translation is CASSSALRANVLTF.